A single sample gave rise to the 31 T cell receptor beta chains below, sequenced in a study of T-cell memory formation after mild COVID-19 (dated by TCRdb to 2020 to 2022). Library generation was performed with 5' RACE. This sample was sequenced with an Illumina NovaSeq 6000. TCRdb passed the public sequencing reads through fastp at Q25 and MiXCR, retaining productive beta sequences. CDR3 protein sequences are deduplicated, and each keeps its most common genes and DNA. This sample lists fewer than 400,000 distinct CDR3 sequences; about 16% were detected once. In total, the top ten clones hold roughly 21% of the sample. Sequenced: PBMCs or a T cell subset sorted from them (not recorded which). These receptors were obtained from a man between 18 and 35 years old who had mild COVID-19 (a few samples of this study predate the infection). The sample titles of this study are shuffled in the database, so cell type and time point are left out; the donor was told from shared clones.

V and J are TRBV7-8 and TRBJ2-6; 7 bases agree with TRBD2. The J segment lost 4 bases and the V segment lost 2 bases, leaving 11 bases of the junction unmatched. CDR1 and CDR2 (germline): SGHVS, FQNEAQ. This CDR3 has 18 residues. CDR3 DNA sequence: TGTGCCAGCAGCTTAAGGACTAGAGCCTTAACCGGGGCCAACGTCCTGACTTTC. Translated: CASSLRTRALTGANVLTF.

This clonotype occurred a few times. The V call is TRBV6-2 or TRBV6-3, the J call TRBJ1-5, with D possibly TRBD1 on 5 matching bases. With 8 bases removed from V and 6 bases from J, the gap between germline ends came to 23 bases. This CDR3 contains 16 residues. Germline lookup yields CDR1 MNHEY and CDR2 SVGEGT. The CDR3 loop is CASAFAWGFGGQPQHF. The CDR3 bases are TGTGCCAGCGCTTTTGCGTGGGGGTTCGGTGGTCAGCCCCAGCATTTT.

The V gene is TRBV2, the J gene TRBJ2-7; D is undetermined. The CDR3 contains 13 residues. The germline V and J ends were trimmed by 4 bases and 3 bases, with 10 bases remaining between them. CDR1 SNHLY and CDR2 FYNNEI come from the germline V gene. The CDR3 sequence is CASSGGPYYEQYF. CDR3 DNA sequence: TGTGCCAGCAGTGGGGGTCCTTACTACGAGCAGTACTTC.

This clonotype was detected a few times. The chain couples TRBV29-1 to TRBJ2-3, with 7 bases aligning to TRBD2. The CDR3 loop spans 18 amino acids. V shed 0 bases, J shed 5 bases, and the junction held 17 bases outside the gene matches. Germline V lookup: CDR1 SQVTM, CDR2 ANQGSEA. The CDR3 DNA is TGCAGCGTTGAAGACCCCTTCGTGAAAAGCGGGGTTTTAGATACGCAGTATTTT. This translates into CSVEDPFVKSGVLDTQYF.

The chain is built from TRBV12-3 or TRBV12-4 and TRBJ2-3; D perhaps matches TRBD2 (5 bases). This CDR3 spans 14 amino acids. V shed 0 bases and J shed 4 bases, with 8 bases lying between them. This chain's CDR3 is CASSLAGVADTQYF. The CDR3 DNA sequence: TGTGCCAGCAGTTTAGCCGGGGTGGCAGATACGCAGTATTTT.

This clonotype was counted only a few times. V usage is TRBV20-1 and J usage is TRBJ1-6; possible D gene TRBD1, 5 bases. The CDR3 is made up of 16 amino acids. Germline V gene data show CDR1 as DFQATT and CDR2 as SNEGSKA (reference sequence). Trimming took off 0 bases at V and 9 bases at J, with 18 bases between the two ends. The CDR3: CSARDVRKGAGSPLHF. The DNA of the CDR3 is TGCAGTGCTAGAGATGTTAGAAAAGGGGCAGGTTCACCCCTCCACTTT.

This clonotype was detected only a few times. This chain links TRBV20-1 with TRBJ1-6; TRBD1 might be the D (5 bases). Trimming removed 3 bases at V and 7 bases at J, with 16 bases between. Germline lookup yields CDR1 DFQATT and CDR2 SNEGSKA (reference sequence). The CDR3 runs 15 residues. CDR3 protein: CSASGAGRVNSPLHF. CDR3 coding DNA: TGCAGTGCTAGTGGGGCGGGCAGGGTGAATTCACCCCTCCACTTT.

This clonotype was seen a few times. J is TRBJ2-3 and V is TRBV7-2, with 10 positions matching TRBD2. Germline V gene lookup returns CDR1 SGHTA and CDR2 FQGNSA. The CDR3 consists of 19 residues. V trimming: 8 bases; J trimming: 0 bases; junction bases outside the gene matches: 17. The CDR3 region has the DNA TGTGCCAGCTCCACCCCCGGGACAGCGGGGGGGACTAGCACAGATACGCAGTATTTT. Protein: CASSTPGTAGGTSTDTQYF. Full variable domain (rest looked up from reference TRBV7-2 and TRBJ2-3): GAGVSQSPSNKVTEKGKDVELRCDPISGHTALYWYRQSLGQGLEFLIYFQGNSAPDKSGLPSDRFSAERTGGSVSTLTIQRTQQEDSAVYLCASSTPGTAGGTSTDTQYFGPGTRLTVL.

This clonotype has just a few counts. The rearrangement joins TRBV29-1 to TRBJ2-1, with TRBD1 as a possible D gene (6 bases). The CDR3 loop spans 14 amino acids. V lost 5 bases to trimming and J lost 0 bases, with 11 bases between them. Per the germline V gene, CDR1 is SQVTM and CDR2 is ANQGSEA. The DNA of the CDR3 is TGCAGCGTTAGGACAGCTAGCTCCTACAATGAGCAGTTCTTC. Residues: CSVRTASSYNEQFF.

The gene calls are TRBV7-9 and TRBJ1-1; D call uncertain. With 5 bases removed from V and 6 bases from J, the gap between germline ends came to 13 bases. There are 13 residues in the CDR3. CDR1 is SEHNR and CDR2 is FQNEAQ in the germline V gene (reference sequence). In DNA form, the CDR3 reads TGTGCCAGCAGCCGGACCCCGGCCCCTGAAGCTTTCTTT. This sequence encodes CASSRTPAPEAFF.

In this sample, this clonotype turned up once. J is TRBJ2-3 and V is TRBV5-1, with D possibly called TRBD1 or TRBD2 (5 bases each). Germline-derived CDR1 and CDR2 are SGHRS and YFSETQ. V was shortened by 5 bases and J by 1 base, with 14 bases between the two germline ends. The CDR3 runs to 15 residues. CDR3 sequence reads: CASSYQGDGTDTQYF. The CDR3 DNA reads as TGCGCCAGCAGTTATCAGGGAGATGGCACAGATACGCAGTATTTT.

The CDR3 sequence: CASSPLGGSNNQPQHF. The CDR3 region has the DNA TGCGCCAGCAGCCCCCTGGGGGGGAGTAACAATCAGCCCCAGCATTTT. V is TRBV5-1 and J is TRBJ1-5; weak D call: TRBD1 (5 bases). CDR1 is SGHRS, CDR2 YFSETQ, per germline. V lost 4 bases and J 3 bases, leaving 17 bases between the germline ends. CDR3 length equals 16 residues.

A few counts support this clonotype. V gene TRBV18 combines with J gene TRBJ2-1, with D perhaps matching TRBD1 or TRBD2 (5 bases each). Per the germline V gene, CDR1 is KGHSH and CDR2 is LQKENI. This CDR3 has 14 amino acids. V was pared by 5 bases and J by 7 bases, with 15 bases between. This CDR3 is CASSSIGAENEQFF. The DNA of the CDR3 is TGTGCCAGCTCAAGTATCGGGGCCGAGAATGAGCAGTTCTTC.

The chain joins TRBV27 to TRBJ1-6; tentatively, D is TRBD1 (6 bases). The CDR3 runs to 16 residues. The V end was cut by 2 bases, the J end by 4 bases, with 12 bases between. Germline loops: CDR1 MNHEY, CDR2 SMNVEV (reference sequence). The CDR3 sequence is CASSLRGTRYNSPLHF. The CDR3 DNA follows: TGTGCCAGCAGTTTAAGAGGGACAAGGTATAATTCACCCCTCCACTTT.

The rearrangement uses TRBV5-1 and TRBJ2-3, with TRBD1 identical over 7 bases. The trim removed 4 bases at V and 0 bases at J, leaving 8 bases unmatched. The CDR3 totals 16 residues. Germline CDR1 and CDR2: SGHRS and YFSETQ. The CDR3 loop reads CASSLGQSSSTDTQYF. CDR3 nucleotide sequence: TGCGCCAGCAGCCTGGGACAGTCCTCTAGCACAGATACGCAGTATTTT.

The J gene is TRBJ2-7, the V gene TRBV12-3 or TRBV12-4; D unresolved. The CDR3 covers 15 residues. V was trimmed by 1 base and J by 5 bases, leaving 15 bases between them. DNA of the CDR3: TGTGCCAGCAGTTTAGTGGCAGGCTGGTCCCACGAGCAGTACTTC. This encodes CASSLVAGWSHEQYF.

The chain links TRBV5-1 to TRBJ1-2, with unresolved D. This CDR3 spans 13 amino acids. The germline CDR1 and CDR2 sequences are SGHRS and YFSETQ. Trimming cost V 0 bases and J 2 bases, with 5 bases left between them. This CDR3 is CASSLEPNYGYTF. The CDR3 DNA reads as TGCGCCAGCAGCTTGGAACCCAACTATGGCTACACCTTC.

V is TRBV9 and J is TRBJ1-1, with 7 bases fitting TRBD1. Germline loops: CDR1 SGDLS, CDR2 YYNGEE. The CDR3 has 14 amino acids. V dropped 4 bases and J dropped 7; count of bases not matched to a gene: 10. CDR3 in DNA: TGTGCCAGCAGCTTCCGGGACAGTCATGTTGAAGCTTTCTTT. This encodes CASSFRDSHVEAFF.

This chain uses TRBV5-5 with TRBJ2-7; TRBD1 matches at 7 bases. Germline V CDR1 and CDR2: SGHKS, YYEKEE (reference sequence). CDR3 size: 13 residues. With 0 bases clipped from V and 7 bases from J, the junction kept 4 bases outside the gene matches. The CDR3 reads CASSLGTGREQYV. The CDR3 DNA reads TGTGCCAGCAGCTTGGGGACAGGCAGAGAGCAGTACGTC.

CDR3 bases: TGTGCCAGCAGCTTAGGGGACAGGTCCGCCTACGAGCAGTACGTC. Encoded protein: CASSLGDRSAYEQYV. This sequence joins TRBV7-9 and TRBJ2-7, with 8 nucleotides matching TRBD1. This CDR3 spans 15 amino acids. CDR1 and CDR2 (germline): SEHNR, FQNEAQ (reference sequence). The J segment lost 2 bases and the V segment lost 1 base, leaving 4 bases of the junction unmatched.

This clonotype was counted between two and nine times. The chain combines TRBV5-1 with TRBJ1-1; D may be TRBD1 (5 bases). The CDR3 is 15 amino acids. CDR1 is SGHRS, CDR2 YFSETQ, per germline. Trimming left V 4 bases short and J 2 bases short, with 15 bases between. In DNA, the CDR3 is TGCGCCAGCAGCCCATACGGGGCGGGAAACACTGAAGCTTTCTTT. This translates into CASSPYGAGNTEAFF.

The genes are TRBV18 and TRBJ1-3; TRBD1 is a possible D gene (5 bases). The CDR3 extends over 18 amino acids. The germline V gene has CDR1 KGHSH and CDR2 LQKENI. V was cut by 3 bases and J by 2 bases, with 20 bases left in between. This CDR3 is CASSPPPQGLGAGNTIYF. Written as DNA, the CDR3 is TGTGCCAGCTCACCTCCACCCCAGGGACTGGGCGCTGGAAACACCATATATTTT.

The chain uses TRBV27 and TRBJ1-6; D is perhaps TRBD1 (6 bases). V lost 6 bases, J lost 8 bases, and 14 bases lay in between. The CDR3 spans 14 residues. Germline values: CDR1 MNHEY, CDR2 SMNVEV (reference sequence). The CDR3 nucleotides are TGTGCCAGCAGACAGGGACGAGCCGATTCACCCCTCCACTTT. Its protein is CASRQGRADSPLHF.

Ten or more counts support this clonotype. The V and J genes are TRBV20-1 and TRBJ2-5; D is possibly TRBD1 or TRBD2 (5 bases each). The V end was cut by 4 bases, the J end by 5 bases, with 14 bases between. The germline V gene has CDR1 DFQATT and CDR2 SNEGSKA (reference sequence). The CDR3 totals 13 residues. The CDR3, as DNA: TGCAGTGCTAAGCGCCGGGGCGGGGAGACCCAGTACTTC. Its translation: CSAKRRGGETQYF.

This clonotype was picked up a small number of times. J is TRBJ2-2 and V is TRBV4-1, with TRBD2 identical over 7 bases. Germline assignment: CDR1 MGHRA and CDR2 YSYEKL. The CDR3 contains 15 residues. V was clipped by 4 bases and J by 7 bases; unmatched bases: 9. The CDR3 region is CASSRGGTSVGELFF. CDR3 bases: TGCGCCAGCAGCCGCGGGGGAACAAGCGTCGGGGAGCTGTTTTTT.

The chain joins TRBV5-1 to TRBJ2-5, with TRBD1 matching over 7 bases. The junction had 6 bases not matched to a gene; V was cut back by 4 bases and J by 3 bases. Germline loops: CDR1 SGHRS, CDR2 YFSETQ. CDR3 length equals 14 residues. The CDR3 DNA follows: TGCGCCAGCAGCGCCGGGACAGCCAAAGAGACCCAGTACTTC. Translated, it gives CASSAGTAKETQYF.

The V gene is TRBV7-2, the J gene TRBJ1-5; no clear D. Germline V gene lookup returns CDR1 SGHTA and CDR2 FQGNSA. This CDR3 is 16 amino acids long. V was clipped by 5 bases and J by 2 bases, with 16 bases between them. The CDR3: CASSASHLEGNQPQHF. CDR3 nucleotide sequence: TGTGCCAGCAGCGCAAGCCACCTGGAGGGCAATCAGCCCCAGCATTTT.

A few counts support this clonotype. The V call is TRBV28, the J call TRBJ2-7, with D tentatively TRBD2 (5 bases). From germline, CDR1 is MDHEN and CDR2 SYDVKM. The CDR3 is 14 residues long. Trimming removed 4 bases at V and 5 bases at J, with 15 bases between. CDR3 bases: TGTGCCAGCAGTTCCCATTCTCTAGCACACGAGCAGTACGTC. It specifies CASSSHSLAHEQYV.

This clonotype occurred a few times. V is TRBV29-1 and J is TRBJ2-3, with TRBD2 matching over 7 bases. The junction had 7 bases not matched to a gene; V was cut back by 4 bases and J by 0 bases. CDR1 is SQVTM and CDR2 is ANQGSEA in the germline V gene. CDR3 length: 15 residues. CDR3 in DNA: TGCAGCGTTGGTTCGGGTAGCGGGAGCACAGATACGCAGTATTTT. Its translation: CSVGSGSGSTDTQYF.

The J gene is TRBJ2-2, the V gene TRBV7-8; 9 bases are shared with TRBD1. The CDR3 has 17 amino acids. Germline loops: CDR1 SGHVS, CDR2 FQNEAQ. V lost 7 bases and J lost 6; bases outside the gene matches: 15. The CDR3 DNA reads TGTGCCAGCACCCAATTACCCGGACAGGGGTTGGCCGGGGAGCTGTTTTTT. Amino acids: CASTQLPGQGLAGELFF.

This clonotype has only a few counts. The gene calls are TRBV4-1 and TRBJ1-2; D is perhaps TRBD1 (5 bases). CDR3 length: 15 residues. V was shortened by 0 bases and J by 3 bases, with 11 bases between the two germline ends. Germline-derived CDR1 and CDR2 are MGHRA and YSYEKL. The CDR3 here is CASSQEGGKYYGYTF. Written as DNA, the CDR3 is TGCGCCAGCAGCCAAGAGGGGGGAAAGTACTATGGCTACACCTTC.